The source of this TCR beta chain is a study of blood T cells in healthy people across ages. Overall study results and limits: Diversity was higher, and naive CD4+ cells more numerous, in long-lived donors than in aged donors.

On this clonotype itself: Antigen unknown.

Ranging in age from roughly 6 to 95, the donors were healthy Caucasian individuals from Russia. For the second PCR, which ran for roughly 7 to 11 cycles, a sample-barcoded 5' primer and a J-beta primer mix were used. TCRdb independently ran MiXCR on the 5' RACE reads; one entry per CDR3 protein. Counted here are approximately 940,000 distinct CDR3 sequences, 40% to 60% occurring once; the ten biggest clones make up over 10%. The receptor's source is a man aged 30 to 45 in good health. The sample consisted of blood.

The CDR3 protein is CASSQEAGGPLDEQFF. The CDR3 nucleotides are TGTGCCAGCAGCCAAGAGGCGGGGGGGCCTCTAGATGAGCAGTTCTTC. V is TRBV3-1 and J is TRBJ2-1; 9 bases are a match to TRBD2. The CDR3 totals 16 residues. Germline loops: CDR1 LGHDT, CDR2 YNNKEL (reference sequence). V was pared by 0 bases and J by 8 bases, with 8 bases of the junction left unmatched.